The 6 T cell receptor beta chains reported below all come from one sample, sequenced in a study of blood T cell repertoires in COVID-19. Data came from immunoSEQ multiplex PCR; TCRdb stores just in-frame clones and leaves some out. The sample holds about 180,000 clones, roughly 84% seen once. The sequencing sample was made of peripheral blood. The receptors originated from a human donor in a cohort sampled during active COVID-19.

Only a few counts were recorded for this clone. The rearrangement joins TRBV29-1 to TRBJ2-7, with a possible D match to TRBD2 (5 bases). The ends were cut back, 4 bases at V and 0 bases at J, with 16 bases in the middle. The CDR3 is 15 amino acids. Germline loops: CDR1 SQVTM, CDR2 ANQGSEA. CDR3 bases: TGCAGCGTTGCAGGAGGACGGAGTACCTCCTACGAGCAGTACTTC. Translating it yields CSVAGGRSTSYEQYF.

The V and J genes are TRBV6-2 or TRBV6-3 and TRBJ2-7; D is unresolved. Germline CDR1 MNHEY, CDR2 SVGEGT. The CDR3 spans 14 residues. V lost 0 bases and J lost 0, with 6 bases in between. CDR3 sequence reads: CASSYSGLSYEQYF. The CDR3 DNA reads as TGTGCCAGCAGTTACTCGGGCCTCTCCTACGAGCAGTACTTC.

This sequence joins TRBV28 and TRBJ1-2; 9 nucleotides match TRBD1. Looked up from germline, CDR1 is MDHEN and CDR2 is SYDVKM. The CDR3 sequence is 14 residues long. V dropped 6 bases and J dropped 4; count of bases not matched to a gene: 6. The DNA for the CDR3 is TGTGCCAGCAGGGGGACAGGGCTCACCTATGGCTACACCTTC. This codes for CASRGTGLTYGYTF.

The chain employs TRBV6-5 and TRBJ2-1; D remains unclear. The CDR3 totals 15 residues. Per germline, CDR1 MNHEY and CDR2 SVGAGI. Trimming cost V 2 bases and J 2 bases, with 10 bases left between them. CDR3 protein: CASSYAAEPYNEQFF. The CDR3 bases are TGTGCCAGCAGTTACGCGGCCGAACCCTACAATGAGCAGTTCTTC.

The chain carries TRBV29-1 and TRBJ2-7; 10 bases match TRBD1. Germline V CDR1 and CDR2: SQVTM, ANQGSEA. V lost 6 bases, J lost 5 bases, and 7 bases stayed unmatched. The CDR3 consists of 13 residues. The CDR3 DNA follows: TGCAGCGTACCGGGACAGGGGTTAGACGAGCAGTACTTC. It translates to CSVPGQGLDEQYF.

The chain combines TRBV18 with TRBJ1-1; the match to TRBD1 covers 7 bases. CDR3 length: 15 residues. Germline CDR1 and CDR2: KGHSH and LQKENI. Trimming took 0 bases from V and 4 from J; bases not matched to a gene: 5. The CDR3 bases are TGTGCCAGCTCACCACCCGGCAGGGGGAGCACTGAAGCTTTCTTT. It specifies CASSPPGRGSTEAFF.